The rows below give T cell receptor beta chains drawn from one sample of a study of T cells in Graves' hyperthyroidism and ophthalmopathy. One entry per CDR3 protein results from TCRdb running MiXCR on the multiplex PCR reads. This table holds 500,000 to 650,000 distinct CDR3 sequences, about 14% found once. The sequenced sample consisted of blood. These receptors originate from a woman in her 40s with Graves' hyperthyroidism. The CDR3 runs from the conserved cysteine through the conserved F or W. D genes are given only for firm matches. Clone size, where shown, is once, few, many, or a class for clones that have expanded.

CDR3 length	V gene	clone size	D gene	J gene	CDR3 protein	CDR3 DNA
15	TRBV28	-	-	TRBJ1-2	CASSRDTSGAYGYTF	TGTGCCAGCAGCCGGGACACCTCAGGCGCGTATGGCTACACCTTC
14	TRBV4-2	once	-	TRBJ1-6	CASSQDRSGSPLHF	TGTGCCAGCAGCCAAGACAGGAGCGGTTCACCCCTCCACTTT
15	TRBV6-1	few	-	TRBJ2-7	CASTLSYGITYEQYF	TGTGCCAGCACCCTAAGTTACGGGATTACCTACGAGCAGTACTTC
13	TRBV30	-	-	TRBJ1-1	CAWRRWSNTEAFF	TGTGCCTGGAGGAGGTGGAGTAACACTGAAGCTTTCTTT
14	TRBV6-1	many	-	TRBJ2-3	CASSVGSPADTQYF	TGTGCCAGCAGTGTTGGCTCCCCCGCAGATACGCAGTATTTT
15	TRBV20-1	many	-	TRBJ2-7	CSASISGQGTNEQYF	TGCAGTGCTAGTATATCGGGGCAGGGGACTAACGAGCAGTACTTC
15	TRBV7-8	few	TRBD1	TRBJ1-1	CASSLQQTGTTEAFF	TGTGCCAGCAGCCTCCAGCAGACAGGGACCACTGAAGCTTTCTTT
15	TRBV20-1	many	TRBD2	TRBJ2-5	CSAREGGTAKETQYF	TGCAGTGCTAGAGAGGGGGGGACGGCCAAAGAGACCCAGTACTTC
16	TRBV4-1	-	-	TRBJ1-5	CASSHQVTDGNQPQHF	TGCGCCAGCAGCCACCAGGTAACGGATGGCAATCAGCCCCAGCATTTT
14	TRBV2	many	TRBD1	TRBJ2-7	CASSGGTGFYEQYF	TGTGCCAGCAGTGGGGGGACAGGGTTCTACGAGCAGTACTTC
13	TRBV20-1	many	-	TRBJ2-2	CSARDKLTGELFF	TGCAGTGCTAGAGATAAGCTGACCGGGGAGCTGTTTTTT
14	TRBV13	-	-	TRBJ2-7	CASSPSRRSYEQYF	TGTGCCAGCAGCCCATCGCGCAGATCCTACGAGCAGTACTTC
15	TRBV2	many	-	TRBJ2-7	CASRVPGEPAYEQYF	TGTGCCAGCAGAGTACCGGGAGAACCAGCCTACGAGCAGTACTTC
15	TRBV5-1	many	-	TRBJ2-1	CASSFTGSSYNEQFF	TGCGCCAGCAGCTTCACGGGGAGCTCCTACAATGAGCAGTTCTTC
16	TRBV6-1	-	-	TRBJ2-7	CASSQKGLGLFHEQYF	TGTGCCAGCAGTCAAAAGGGGTTGGGGCTTTTCCACGAGCAGTACTTC
13	TRBV3-1	many	-	TRBJ2-1	CASSQDVAAEQFF	TGTGCCAGCAGCCAAGATGTGGCCGCTGAGCAGTTCTTC
14	TRBV28	many	-	TRBJ1-2	CATQSGTANYGYTF	TGTGCCACTCAATCCGGGACTGCTAACTATGGCTACACCTTC
15	TRBV30	many	-	TRBJ2-6	CAWSVQGAGANVLTF	TGTGCCTGGAGTGTACAAGGGGCTGGGGCCAACGTCCTGACTTTC
16	TRBV4-1	-	TRBD2	TRBJ2-1	CASSQGFSGSGNEQFF	TGCGCCAGCAGCCAAGGATTTAGCGGGAGTGGGAATGAGCAGTTCTTC
14	TRBV27	-	TRBD1	TRBJ1-5	CASQTGVGNQPQHF	TGTGCCAGCCAAACAGGGGTGGGCAATCAGCCCCAGCATTTT
12	TRBV20-1	few	-	TRBJ1-4	CSAKGEDEKLFF	TGCAGTGCTAAAGGGGAGGATGAAAAACTGTTTTTT
15	TRBV5-1	few	TRBD1	TRBJ2-5	CASSHSGTGEETQYF	TGCGCCAGCAGCCATTCCGGGACAGGGGAAGAGACCCAGTACTTC